The clone carrying this T cell receptor beta chain was seen a single time. Antigen specificity is unknown. The sample originates from a study of CD8 T cells in ankylosing spondylitis. Study results and limitations: Reports say disease-linked clones showed up significantly more in matched ankylosing spondylitis synovial fluid. Clones linked with disease were CD8+ and fairly uncommon in the peripheral blood. Seemingly distinctive of ankylosing spondylitis blood was a TCR beta motif formed by eight highly homologous variants.

Deletions cut 7 bases from V and 2 bases from J, with 7 bases between. The CDR3 covers 12 residues. Germline-derived CDR1 and CDR2 are SGHNT and YENEEA. TCRdb passed the 5' RACE reads through MiXCR, listing each CDR3 protein once. The sample contains roughly 450,000 distinct CDR3 sequences, roughly 25% of which appear only once. This chain uses TRBV11-3 with TRBJ2-3; D remains ambiguous. The sequence was collected from a male donor with ankylosing spondylitis. Sequenced: blood, either unsorted or a sorted T cell fraction (not recorded which). CDR3: CASTPHTDTQYF. The CDR3 coding sequence is TGTGCCAGCACCCCTCACACAGATACGCAGTATTTT.